This T cell receptor (beta chain) originates from a study of siplizumab effects on memory and regulatory T cells. About 100,000 TCR templates underwent assay in every sample. Repertoires were generated with immunoSEQ multiplex PCR, while TCRdb's copy carries only in-frame clones and drops some. The repertoire has some 63,000 clones, roughly 96% of them found once; the top ten carry about 0.095%. As for this clone: Its cognate antigen is unknown.

Study observations and caveats: No functional test confirmed suppression by proliferating siplizumab-culture Tregs.

V lost 4 bases, J lost 0 bases, and 8 bases stayed unmatched. CDR3 length equals 16 residues. Per germline, CDR1 SGHRS and CDR2 YFSETQ. Unstimulated subsets comprising naive, memory, effector memory and TEMRA cells were sequenced in three donor pairs. This TCR was recovered from a human donor in good health. The V and J genes are TRBV5-1 and TRBJ2-5, with TRBD2 matching over 8 bases. The material sequenced was naive CD8+ T cells sorted from blood. The CDR3 nucleotides read TGCGCCAGCAGCGGTTGGGCAGCGGGGGACCAAGAGACCCAGTACTTC. It translates to CASSGWAAGDQETQYF.